A single sample is the source of the 15 T cell receptor beta chains below, sequenced in a study of shared clonotypes between healthy human individuals. TCRdb's copy holds only in-frame clones and misses some; the assay was immunoSEQ multiplex PCR. The data show 1.4 million or so clones, around 98.5% seen once. Source material: naive CD4+ T cells sorted from blood. The subset denotes: CD45RA+ positively selected. These receptor sequences come from a man aged 30-40 years in good health.

The rearrangement links TRBV28 to TRBJ2-7; TRBD2 agrees at 12 bases. Germline CDR1 is MDHEN and CDR2 is SYDVKM. V trimming: 6 bases; J trimming: 2 bases; junction bases outside the gene matches: 8. The CDR3 is 16 residues long. The CDR3 sequence is CASRLLAGGHPYEQYF. The CDR3 nucleotides read TGTGCCAGCAGGCTACTAGCGGGAGGCCATCCCTACGAGCAGTACTTC.

This clone was seen a single time. In the same sample, other DNA sequences code for this CDR3. The chain combines TRBV6-1 with TRBJ2-5; D gene ambiguous. Germline lookup yields CDR1 MNHNS and CDR2 SASEGT. V lost 5 bases and J lost 0, with 4 bases in between. The CDR3 is 12 residues long. The CDR3 bases are TGTGCCAGCAGTAGATACCAAGAGACCCAGTACTTC. This encodes CASSRYQETQYF.

The chain recombines TRBV5-6 with TRBJ2-1; TRBD1 agrees at 9 bases. Germline assignment: CDR1 SGHDT and CDR2 YYEEEE. CDR3 length equals 14 residues. Trimming at V came to 3 bases and at J to 9 bases, leaving 7 bases not matched to a gene. CDR3 loop: CASSSGTGRIEQFF. CDR3 in DNA: TGTGCCAGCAGCTCCGGGACAGGGAGGATTGAGCAGTTCTTC.

A single count supports this clone. The chain is built from TRBV27 and TRBJ2-5; 12 nucleotides agree with TRBD2. CDR1 and CDR2 from the germline V gene are MNHEY and SMNVEV (reference sequence). The CDR3 loop spans 15 amino acids. V shed 5 bases and J 5 bases; nucleotides not matched to a gene: 6. The CDR3 DNA reads as TGTGCCAGCAGTCTAGCGGGAGGGCCTGTGGAGACCCAGTACTTC. It encodes CASSLAGGPVETQYF.

The chain employs TRBV6-6 and TRBJ2-1; 8 bases fit TRBD2. V lost 4 bases to trimming and J lost 0 bases; unmatched junction nucleotides: 5. This CDR3 has 16 residues. Germline lookup yields CDR1 MNHNY and CDR2 SVGAGI (reference sequence). The CDR3 DNA follows: TGTGCCAGCAGTTCGCGCAGCGGGAGCTCCTACAATGAGCAGTTCTTC. Translated: CASSSRSGSSYNEQFF.

This chain uses TRBV5-1 with TRBJ2-2; 9 positions agree with TRBD1. Per germline, CDR1 SGHRS and CDR2 YFSETQ. The junction had 7 bases not matched to a gene; V was cut back by 4 bases and J by 3 bases. The CDR3 loop spans 16 amino acids. CDR3 DNA sequence: TGCGCCAGCAGCCCCGGACAGGGGTTTGACACCGGGGAGCTGTTTTTT. Its protein is CASSPGQGFDTGELFF. The full variable domain, rest sourced from reference TRBV5-1 and TRBJ2-2, is KAGVTQTPRYLIKTRGQQVTLSCSPISGHRSVSWYQQTPGQGLQFLFEYFSETQRNKGNFPGRFSGRQFSNSRSEMNVSTLELGDSALYLCASSPGQGFDTGELFFGEGSRLTVL.

The chain uses TRBV28 and TRBJ1-5, with D hard to call. This CDR3 is 11 amino acids long. Germline V CDR1 and CDR2: MDHEN, SYDVKM. V was shortened by 8 bases and J by 11 bases, with 13 bases between the two germline ends. CDR3 nucleotides: TGTGCCAGCCGAACTATCGGGGCCCAGCATTTT. This sequence encodes CASRTIGAQHF. Looking up the rest from reference TRBV28 and TRBJ1-5 gives the full variable domain: DVKVTQSSRYLVKRTGEKVFLECVQDMDHENMFWYRQDPGLGLRLIYFSYDVKMKEKGDIPEGYSVSREKKERFSLILESASTNQTSMYLCASRTIGAQHFGDGTRLSIL.

This clone is a singleton in its sample. The junction shows a germline mismatch at one end, possibly a read error. V is TRBV5-6 and J is TRBJ2-3; 14 bases fit TRBD2. This CDR3 has 17 residues. The germline V gene encodes CDR1 SGHDT and CDR2 YYEEEE. The CDR3 DNA follows: TGTGCCAGCAGTTTGGGACTAGCGGGAGTCCTGACAGATACGCAGTATTTT. It is translated as CASSLGLAGVLTDTQYF.

The V gene is TRBV5-4, the J gene TRBJ2-5; 8 bases map to TRBD2. CDR1 SGHNT and CDR2 YYREEE come from the germline V gene (reference sequence). This CDR3 has 12 residues. CDR3 residues: CASRGGQETQYF. The CDR3 bases are TGTGCGAGCCGGGGGGGACAAGAGACCCAGTACTTC.

This chain connects TRBV29-1 to TRBJ2-4, with TRBD1 as a possible D gene (6 bases). V shed 0 bases and J shed 2 bases, with 17 bases lying between them. This CDR3 region has 17 residues. Germline values: CDR1 SQVTM, CDR2 ANQGSEA. CDR3 loop: CSVEDRDTYGSKNIQYF. CDR3 sequence (DNA): TGCAGCGTTGAAGATCGGGACACATACGGGTCCAAAAACATTCAGTACTTC.

This chain connects TRBV9 to TRBJ2-1; 9 bases align to TRBD1. The germline V gene has CDR1 SGDLS and CDR2 YYNGEE. The CDR3 consists of 17 residues. V was clipped by 4 bases and J by 1 base; unmatched bases: 9. The CDR3 region is CASSPSPGTGSYNEQFF. As DNA, the CDR3 is TGTGCCAGCAGCCCTTCTCCGGGGACAGGGTCCTACAATGAGCAGTTCTTC.

A single count supports this clone. This chain links TRBV7-2 with TRBJ2-5; tentatively, D is TRBD2 (6 bases). Germline values: CDR1 SGHTA, CDR2 FQGNSA. CDR3 length: 14 residues. Trimming pared 4 bases from V and 4 bases from J, leaving 13 bases between. The CDR3 DNA reads TGTGCCAGCAGCTCGGACGGGAGCCGAGAGACCCAGTACTTC. Its protein product is CASSSDGSRETQYF.

The V call is TRBV28, the J call TRBJ1-2, with unresolved D. V shed 6 bases and J shed 8 bases, with 13 bases lying between them. Germline-derived CDR1 and CDR2 are MDHEN and SYDVKM. This CDR3 has 12 amino acids. CDR3 sequence (DNA): TGTGCCAGCAGCCCTCTCCTCGGGGGCTACACCTTC. This codes for CASSPLLGGYTF.

The CDR3 is CASSPRGTGKGGELFF. Here the CDR3 DNA reads TGTGCCAGCAGCCCGCGGGGGACAGGGAAAGGTGGGGAGCTGTTTTTT. The V gene is TRBV7-9, the J gene TRBJ2-2; 9 nucleotides match TRBD1. The germline gives CDR1 SEHNR, CDR2 FQNEAQ (reference sequence). The CDR3 runs to 16 residues. V lost 5 bases and J lost 8; bases outside the gene matches: 12.

The chain has TRBV18 and TRBJ2-1; D tentatively reads TRBD1 or TRBD2 (6 bases each). Per the germline V gene, CDR1 is KGHSH and CDR2 is LQKENI. V was pared by 4 bases and J by 3 bases, with 22 bases between. The CDR3 is made up of 18 amino acids. DNA for the CDR3: TGTGCCAGCTCACAAAGGGGGGACATGCGATTAAGCTACAATGAGCAGTTCTTC. Its translation is CASSQRGDMRLSYNEQFF.